This T cell receptor beta chain was captured in a study of blood T cell repertoires in COVID-19. Looking at the study overall: Some COVID-19 samples were acute and others convalescent; all came from the United States, Italy and Spain. In each case, the material was cDNA or gDNA derived from T cells, B-cell-depleted T cells, or PBMCs.

The CDR3 extends over 13 amino acids. V lost 6 bases and J 2 bases, leaving 8 bases between the germline ends. Germline V CDR1 and CDR2: MDHEN, SYDVKM. Libraries were prepared by immunoSEQ multiplex PCR; TCRdb keeps only in-frame clonotypes and omits some of them. The table includes hundreds of thousands of clones, almost 90% detected once. This clone was seen only a few times. This clonotype was sampled from a woman aged 70 to 79 with COVID-19, enrolled during active disease. This chain joins TRBV28 and TRBJ1-5; the D gene is possibly TRBD1 (5 bases). Sequences were obtained from peripheral blood. CDR3: CASRGRGNQPQHF. As DNA, the CDR3 is TGTGCCAGCAGGGGGCGCGGCAATCAGCCCCAGCATTTT.